The 6 T cell receptor beta chains below were found in one sample sequenced in a study of T cell changes during pregnancy in multiple sclerosis. The method was immunoSEQ multiplex PCR; TCRdb's version includes in-frame clones alone and lacks a portion of them. This sample carries under 65,000 clones, about 93% of them seen once, and the ten largest clones take 0.45% to 0.6%. The specimen comprised CD4+ T cells from peripheral blood mononuclear cells, sampled in the third trimester of pregnancy. The receptors here all came from a female donor with multiple sclerosis, enrolled in a pregnancy study.

The V call is TRBV7-2, the J call TRBJ1-2; no firm D call. Trimming pared 4 bases from V and 4 bases from J, leaving 10 bases between. CDR1 SGHTA and CDR2 FQGNSA come from the germline V gene. The CDR3 contains 13 residues. DNA for the CDR3: TGTGCCAGCAGCTCGACCGGAGGCTATGGCTACACCTTC. Protein product: CASSSTGGYGYTF.

The chain uses TRBV10-3 and TRBJ2-3, with D possibly matching TRBD2 (5 bases). Trimming cost V 4 bases and J 2 bases, with 10 bases left between them. The CDR3 totals 14 residues. Per the germline V gene, CDR1 is ENHRY and CDR2 is SYGVKD. CDR3 sequence: CAISAELVTDTQYF. Written as DNA, the CDR3 is TGTGCCATCAGTGCAGAACTAGTCACAGATACGCAGTATTTT.

The chain combines TRBV5-4 with TRBJ2-3; D ambiguous. Germline-derived CDR1 and CDR2 are SGHNT and YYREEE (reference sequence). With 4 bases removed from V and 3 bases from J, the gap between germline ends came to 15 bases. The CDR3 contains 15 residues. The CDR3 loop reads CASSPRSRVTDTQYF. In DNA, the CDR3 is TGTGCCAGCAGCCCCCGTAGTCGGGTAACAGATACGCAGTATTTT.

The chain uses TRBV7-2 and TRBJ2-3; D is possibly TRBD2 (6 bases). The CDR3 runs 13 residues. The V end was cut by 3 bases, the J end by 2 bases, with 6 bases between. Germline CDR1 is SGHTA and CDR2 is FQGNSA. CDR3 sequence reads: CASSLDYTDTQYF. DNA of the CDR3: TGTGCCAGCAGCTTGGACTACACAGATACGCAGTATTTT.

This chain links TRBV5-1 with TRBJ2-7; possible D gene TRBD2, 6 bases. V was clipped by 2 bases and J by 2 bases, with 23 bases between them. The CDR3 covers 18 residues. Per germline, CDR1 SGHRS and CDR2 YFSETQ. The chain's CDR3 is CASSLRSMDWREAYEQYF. The CDR3 DNA sequence: TGCGCCAGCAGCTTACGGTCGATGGATTGGAGGGAAGCCTACGAGCAGTACTTC.

CDR3 coding DNA: TGTGCCAGCAGGAAGACAGGGGGCTTGCACGAGCAGTACTTC. Translating gives CASRKTGGLHEQYF. The V and J genes are TRBV6-5 and TRBJ2-7; TRBD1 agrees at 10 bases. Germline CDR1 reads MNHEY; CDR2 reads SVGAGI. V lost 6 bases, J lost 5 bases, and 7 bases stayed unmatched. The CDR3 consists of 14 residues.